This TCR beta chain originates from a study of T cells in tuberculosis. The method was immunoSEQ multiplex PCR; TCRdb's version includes in-frame clones alone and lacks a portion of them. The table lists some 28,000 clones, around 87% of them singletons. The clonotype was recovered from a donor aged 10-29 years with latent tuberculosis or without tuberculosis infection. Material for sequencing was PBMCs.

Here the CDR3 DNA reads TGTGCCAGCTCACGGACAGGTATTAATGAAAAACTGTTTTTT. Translating it yields CASSRTGINEKLFF. The V gene is TRBV18, the J gene TRBJ1-4, with TRBD1 identical over 7 bases. V lost 4 bases, J lost 4 bases, and 3 bases stayed unmatched. Germline V gene data show CDR1 as KGHSH and CDR2 as LQKENI. The CDR3 extends over 14 amino acids.